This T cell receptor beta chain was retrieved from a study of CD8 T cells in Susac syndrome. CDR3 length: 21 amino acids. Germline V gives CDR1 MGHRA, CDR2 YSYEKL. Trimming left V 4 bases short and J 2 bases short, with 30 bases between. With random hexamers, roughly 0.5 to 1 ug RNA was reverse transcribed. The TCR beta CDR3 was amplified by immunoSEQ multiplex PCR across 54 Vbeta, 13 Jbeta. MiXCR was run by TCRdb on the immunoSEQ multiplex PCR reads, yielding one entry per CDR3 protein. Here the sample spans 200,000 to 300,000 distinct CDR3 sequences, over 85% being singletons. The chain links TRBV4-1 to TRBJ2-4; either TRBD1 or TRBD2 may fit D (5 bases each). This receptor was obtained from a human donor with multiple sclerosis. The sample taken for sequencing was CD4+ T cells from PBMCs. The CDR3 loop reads CASSLPQATRAGTFTKNIQYF. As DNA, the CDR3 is TGCGCCAGCAGCCTCCCTCAGGCTACGAGGGCAGGGACGTTTACCAAAAACATTCAGTACTTC.